The 5 T cell receptor beta chains presented below share a single source sample, sequenced in a study of OX40 agonist ivuxolimab in advanced cancers. Sequencing used immunoSEQ multiplex PCR; TCRdb keeps in-frame clones, though not all of them. The table has 52,000 or so clones, roughly 80% seen once. The material sequenced was CD4+ or CD8+ T cells sorted from blood, taken in a trial of the OX40 agonist ivuxolimab. These receptors were collected from an adult with an advanced solid tumor such as melanoma, head and neck, liver or kidney cancer.

With regard to this clone: Other DNA sequences in the sample encode the same CDR3. The chain recombines TRBV27 with TRBJ2-1; D not resolved. The ends were cut back, 3 bases at V and 0 bases at J, with 9 bases in the middle. The CDR3 is made up of 15 amino acids. CDR1 MNHEY and CDR2 SMNVEV come from the germline V gene (reference sequence). In DNA, the CDR3 is TGTGCCAGCAGTTTGGATCGGAGCTCCTACAATGAGCAGTTCTTC. Its translation is CASSLDRSSYNEQFF.

This chain connects TRBV19 to TRBJ2-2; D is ambiguous. This CDR3 comprises 15 residues. Per the germline V gene, CDR1 is LNHDA and CDR2 is SQIVND (reference sequence). V shed 3 bases and J shed 0 bases, with 8 bases lying between them. CDR3: CASSMVGPNTGELFF. CDR3 nucleotides: TGTGCCAGTAGTATGGTCGGTCCGAACACCGGGGAGCTGTTTTTT. Complete variable domain (other parts from reference TRBV19 and TRBJ2-2): DGGITQSPKYLFRKEGQNVTLSCEQNLNHDAMYWYRQDPGQGLRLIYYSQIVNDFQKGDIAEGYSVSREKKESFPLTVTSAQKNPTAFYLCASSMVGPNTGELFFGEGSRLTVL.

The chain employs TRBV5-1 and TRBJ2-3; D possibly corresponds to TRBD2 (5 bases). V was shortened by 2 bases and J by 1 base, with 14 bases between the two germline ends. CDR1 SGHRS and CDR2 YFSETQ come from the germline V gene. The length of the CDR3 is 16 residues. The DNA of the CDR3 is TGCGCCAGCAGCTTTAGCGCCTTTGAGGGCACAGATACGCAGTATTTT. Residues: CASSFSAFEGTDTQYF.

The chain couples TRBV19 to TRBJ2-7; TRBD2 matches at 8 bases. Per the germline V gene, CDR1 is LNHDA and CDR2 is SQIVND (reference sequence). The V segment lost 5 bases and the J segment 2 bases; nucleotides outside the gene matches: 5. The CDR3 sequence is 14 residues long. The CDR3 nucleotides are TGTGCCAGTAGTGACGACGGGAGGGCCTACGAGCAGTACTTC. It yields the protein CASSDDGRAYEQYF.

This chain links TRBV7-6 with TRBJ2-7; D remains ambiguous. Trimming removed 5 bases from V and 0 bases from J, with 11 bases in between. The CDR3 length is 14 residues. Germline values: CDR1 SGHVS, CDR2 FNYEAQ. The CDR3 here is CASSQYEGSYEQYF. Written as DNA, the CDR3 is TGTGCCAGCAGCCAATACGAAGGCTCCTACGAGCAGTACTTC.